The 14 T cell receptor beta chains below come from one sample, sequenced in a study of T cells in women clearing cervical HPV infection. Sequenced by immunoSEQ multiplex PCR; TCRdb stores in-frame clones only, minus some. Its listing shows about 39,000 clones. Input material: blood buffy coat. Receptor source: a woman between 18 and 69 years old with a cervical HPV16 infection that either progressed to CIN3+ or cleared (not recorded which).

A note on this clone: The CDR3 end falls 3 residues outside the read, so it is completed with the germline J gene. V is TRBV20-1 and J is TRBJ2-7; 8 bases match TRBD2. After removal of 0 bases from V and 5 bases from J, the junction contained 0 bases not matched to a gene. This CDR3 has 12 residues. CDR1 is DFQATT, CDR2 SNEGSKA, per germline (reference sequence). The CDR3: CSARDSGDEQYF. The DNA read from the CDR3 is TGCAGTGCTAGAGATAGCGGGGACGAG.

A remark on this clone: The read terminates 3 residues before the CDR3 end, so the remaining end is supplied by the germline J gene. The chain links TRBV5-1 to TRBJ1-1, with 11 bases that match TRBD1. The CDR3 is 18 amino acids. The V and J ends lost 0 bases and 3 bases, in that order; junction bases with no gene match: 10. Germline lookup yields CDR1 SGHRS and CDR2 YFSETQ. CDR3 DNA, as far as it was read: TGCGCCAGCAGCTTGGATCCGGGACAGGGGGGTTTAGACACTGAA. Translating it yields CASSLDPGQGGLDTE. Given in full, the CDR3 is CASSLDPGQGGLDTEAFF. The variable domain in full, completed from reference TRBV5-1 and TRBJ1-1, reads KAGVTQTPRYLIKTRGQQVTLSCSPISGHRSVSWYQQTPGQGLQFLFEYFSETQRNKGNFPGRFSGRQFSNSRSEMNVSTLELGDSALYLCASSLDPGQGGLDTEAFFGQGTRLTVV.

Concerning this clone: Read data end 3 residues before the CDR3 end; the end is taken from the germline J gene. The J gene is TRBJ2-7, the V gene TRBV20-1; 10 bases map to TRBD2. CDR3 length: 16 amino acids. V lost 6 bases and J lost 4; bases outside the gene matches: 15. Germline CDR1 is DFQATT and CDR2 is SNEGSKA (reference sequence). The CDR3 DNA, read in part, is TGCAGTGCCCATGGCGTACCGCTAGCGGGGGTTTACGAG. This translates into CSAHGVPLAGVYE. The full CDR3 protein is CSAHGVPLAGVYEQYF.

The covered CDR3 bases are TGCAGTGCTCTCGGGGGTGGCGGGGGACCTACGCCCTCCTACGAG. This sequence encodes CSALGGGGGPTPSYE. The whole CDR3 is CSALGGGGGPTPSYEQYF. This chain connects TRBV20-1 to TRBJ2-7, with TRBD2 matching 7 bases. The read is 3 residues too short to cover the CDR3 end, so that end is filled in from the germline J gene. CDR1 DFQATT and CDR2 SNEGSKA come from the germline V gene (reference sequence). CDR3 length: 18 residues. The V and J ends lost 5 bases and 0 bases, in that order; junction bases with no gene match: 19.

CDR3 residues: CASSPPYNFNTGELFF. CDR3 bases read: TGTGCCAGCAGCCCGCCCTATAACTTTAACACCGGGGAG. J is TRBJ2-2 and V is TRBV14; D is uncertain. The CDR3 end is not reached by the read, which stops 3 residues before it; the germline J gene fills it in. The V and J ends lost 4 bases and 2 bases respectively, with 14 bases between them. The CDR3 consists of 16 residues. Germline CDR1 SGHDN, CDR2 FVKESK.

A remark on this clone: The CDR3 is cut off 3 residues early in the read; its end comes from the germline J gene. The rearrangement uses TRBV7-9 and TRBJ2-2, with TRBD2 as a possible D gene (6 bases). The CDR3 covers 13 residues. V was pared by 8 bases and J by 1 base, with 8 bases between. The germline V gene encodes CDR1 SEHNR and CDR2 FQNEAQ (reference sequence). CDR3 DNA, as far as it was read: TGTGCCAGCCGGAGGGGGAACACCGGGGAG. Translation gives CASRRGNTGE. The CDR3 as a whole reads CASRRGNTGELFF. The variable domain in full, with the rest retrieved from reference TRBV7-9 and TRBJ2-2, is DTGVSQNPRHKITKRGQNVTFRCDPISEHNRLYWYRQTLGQGPEFLTYFQNEAQLEKSRLLSDRFSAERPKGSFSTLEIQRTEQGDSAMYLCASRRGNTGELFFGEGSRLTVL.

For this clone: Read coverage stops 3 residues before the CDR3 terminus; the germline J gene supplies the remainder. This chain links TRBV7-9 with TRBJ1-1; D remains unclear. Germline CDR1 reads SEHNR; CDR2 reads FQNEAQ (reference sequence). V lost 0 bases, J lost 6 bases, and 5 bases lay in between. The CDR3 contains 12 residues. The CDR3 bases that were read are TGTGCCAGCAGCTTAGCGGACTCTGAA. Translation gives CASSLADSE. From start to end, the CDR3 is CASSLADSEAFF.

Concerning this clone itself: The read terminates 3 residues ahead of where the CDR3 ends, so the germline J gene completes it. V gene TRBV5-1 combines with J gene TRBJ2-3; D is possibly TRBD2 (5 bases). With 6 bases removed from V and 2 bases from J, the gap between germline ends came to 7 bases. CDR3 length: 12 amino acids. In germline, CDR1 is SGHRS, CDR2 YFSETQ. The CDR3 protein is CASTGDTDTQYF. The CDR3 bases that were read are TGCGCCAGCACCGGGGACACAGATACG.

A word on this clone: The read halts 3 residues ahead of the CDR3 end, with the missing end drawn from the germline J gene. The chain is built from TRBV29-1 and TRBJ2-5; 8 nucleotides line up with TRBD1. Germline V lookup: CDR1 SQVTM, CDR2 ANQGSEA. Trimming removed 6 bases from V and 5 bases from J; junction bases left unmatched: 2. The CDR3 consists of 11 residues. Incomplete CDR3 DNA: TGCAGCGTCGGACAGGGTGAGACC. Translation: CSVGQGET. The CDR3 in its entirety is CSVGQGETQYF.

With regard to this clone: Coverage ceases 3 residues before the CDR3 finishes, and the germline J gene fills in the end. The V and J genes are TRBV18 and TRBJ2-3; 7 bases are shared with TRBD2. Trimming cost V 6 bases and J 5 bases; bases outside gene matches: 11. Per germline, CDR1 KGHSH and CDR2 LQKENI. CDR3 length: 15 residues. The CDR3 is CASSYLSREGDTQYF. The sequenced CDR3 bases are TGTGCCAGCTCTTACCTTAGCAGGGAGGGAGATACG. The variable domain in full, with the rest retrieved from reference TRBV18 and TRBJ2-3, is NAGVMQNPRHLVRRRGQEARLRCSPMKGHSHVYWYRQLPEEGLKFMVYLQKENIIDESGMPKERFSAEFPKEGPSILRIQQVVRGDSAAYFCASSYLSREGDTQYFGPGTRLTVL.

On this clone itself: The read terminates 3 residues ahead of where the CDR3 ends, so the germline J gene completes it. The chain recombines TRBV20-1 with TRBJ1-1, with D unclear. Looked up from germline, CDR1 is DFQATT and CDR2 is SNEGSKA (reference sequence). V was cut by 0 bases and J by 3 bases, with 8 bases left in between. CDR3 size: 13 residues. The part of the CDR3 DNA that was read is TGCAGTGCTAGAGATACAGTTTACACTGAA. It yields the protein CSARDTVYTE. The entire CDR3 is CSARDTVYTEAFF.

For this clone: The read terminates 3 residues ahead of where the CDR3 ends, so the germline J gene completes it. This chain uses TRBV18 with TRBJ2-7; maybe TRBD1 (5 bases). The germline V gene has CDR1 KGHSH and CDR2 LQKENI. V lost 3 bases and J 6 bases, leaving 18 bases between the germline ends. This CDR3 is 15 amino acids long. CDR3 DNA (partial): TGTGCCAGCTCACCTTCTACAGGCCCTTACGCCGAG. It encodes CASSPSTGPYAE. The complete CDR3 sequence is CASSPSTGPYAEQYF.

To note about this clone: Read coverage stops 3 residues before the CDR3 terminus; the germline J gene supplies the remainder. This chain uses TRBV18 with TRBJ2-1; TRBD2 matches at 7 bases. Unmatched junction bases numbered 4, after V lost 2 bases and J lost 6 bases. This CDR3 region has 14 residues. CDR1 is KGHSH, CDR2 LQKENI, per germline. The CDR3 protein is CASSPGDYSNEQFF. CDR3 DNA, as far as it was read: TGTGCCAGCTCACCAGGGGACTACTCCAATGAG.

CDR3 DNA (partial): TGTGCCAGCAGCTTAGCCCCAGGAGCGGGGGGGCCATGGGATACG. Protein sequence: CASSLAPGAGGPWDT. The CDR3 in full is CASSLAPGAGGPWDTQYF. V and J are TRBV7-8 and TRBJ2-3; 10 bases map to TRBD2. The read finishes 3 residues shy of the CDR3 end, and the germline J gene is used to complete it. The germline gives CDR1 SGHVS, CDR2 FQNEAQ. CDR3 length: 18 amino acids. Germline trimming cut 0 bases from V and 6 bases from J; bases unmatched to any gene: 12.